Listed below are T cell receptor beta chains from one sample, sequenced in a study of cytomegalovirus exposure and HLA in healthy donors. The method was immunoSEQ multiplex PCR; TCRdb's version includes in-frame clones alone and lacks a portion of them. The sample holds 100,000 to 120,000 clones, roughly three quarters seen once. The sample comprised PBMCs. The receptors here all came from a man younger than 40 in good health and CMV-seronegative. CDR3s include the opening cysteine and the closing phenylalanine or tryptophan. The order of the fields is J gene, V gene, D gene, clone size, CDR3 protein, CDR3 DNA. The D gene is left open where the match is weak. Not all rows give a size; the values are once, few, many and, for expanded clones, a class.

J: TRBJ1-1; V: TRBV7-9; D: .; size: .; CDR3: CASSLGTATEAFF; DNA: TGTGCCAGCAGCTTAGGGACAGCCACTGAAGCTTTCTTT
J: TRBJ1-2; V: TRBV9; D: .; size: .; CDR3: CASSFRDGYTF; DNA: TGTGCCAGCAGCTTCAGGGATGGCTACACCTTC
J: TRBJ2-1; V: TRBV4-3; D: .; size: .; CDR3: CASSPRVYNEQFF; DNA: TGCGCCAGCAGCCCGAGGGTTTACAATGAGCAGTTCTTC
J: TRBJ2-1; V: TRBV28; D: .; size: few; CDR3: CASRTTGSPLEQFF; DNA: TGTGCCAGCCGTACGACGGGGTCCCCTCTTGAGCAGTTCTTC
J: TRBJ2-3; V: TRBV4-3; D: TRBD1; size: .; CDR3: CASSQGTGEITDTQYF; DNA: TGCGCCAGCAGCCAAGGGACAGGGGAAATCACAGATACGCAGTATTTT
J: TRBJ1-2; V: TRBV7-3; D: TRBD1; size: .; CDR3: CASSLSRRTGHGYTF; DNA: TGTGCCAGCAGCCTTAGCCGTCGGACAGGGCATGGCTACACCTTC
J: TRBJ1-6; V: TRBV13; D: .; size: .; CDR3: CASSSGVYNSPLHF; DNA: TGTGCCAGCAGCTCCGGGGTCTATAATTCACCCCTCCACTTT
J: TRBJ2-2; V: TRBV7-3; D: TRBD2; size: .; CDR3: CASSSHSGRANTGELFF; DNA: TGTGCCAGCAGCTCTCATAGCGGGAGGGCGAACACCGGGGAGCTGTTTTTT
J: TRBJ2-7; V: TRBV29-1; D: TRBD1; size: few; CDR3: CSVRQGASYEQYF; DNA: TGCAGCGTCCGACAGGGGGCCTCCTACGAGCAGTACTTC
J: TRBJ1-3; V: TRBV7-9; D: TRBD1; size: many; CDR3: CASSYRTGIAGNTIYF; DNA: TGTGCCAGCAGCTATCGGACAGGAATAGCTGGAAACACCATATATTTT
J: TRBJ1-1; V: TRBV30; D: .; size: few; CDR3: CAWSLERITEAFF; DNA: TGTGCCTGGAGTCTAGAAAGGATCACTGAAGCTTTCTTT
J: TRBJ1-4; V: TRBV16; D: .; size: few; CDR3: CASSQSSGEEKLFF; DNA: TGTGCCAGCAGCCAATCGTCAGGGGAGGAAAAACTGTTTTTT
J: TRBJ1-2; V: TRBV9; D: .; size: .; CDR3: CASSPRQSRQDFYGYTF; DNA: TGTGCCAGCAGCCCCAGGCAATCCCGACAGGATTTCTATGGCTACACCTTC
J: TRBJ2-7; V: TRBV18; D: .; size: .; CDR3: CASSPPRGLDSYEQYF; DNA: TGTGCCAGCTCACCACCGAGAGGGCTCGACTCCTACGAGCAGTACTTC
J: TRBJ2-7; V: TRBV5-4; D: .; size: .; CDR3: CASSLREKSYEQYF; DNA: TGTGCCAGCAGCTTGCGGGAGAAGTCTTACGAGCAGTACTTC
J: TRBJ2-3; V: TRBV2; D: .; size: .; CDR3: CASSSQTGTSTDTQYF; DNA: TGTGCCAGCAGTTCACAGACAGGGACTAGCACAGATACGCAGTATTTT
J: TRBJ1-5; V: TRBV19; D: .; size: .; CDR3: CASSIGGEVRQPQHF; DNA: TGTGCCAGTAGTATAGGGGGAGAGGTTCGTCAGCCCCAGCATTTT
J: TRBJ2-6; V: TRBV6-5; D: .; size: .; CDR3: CASRTGTSGANVLTF; DNA: TGTGCCAGCAGGACGGGTACCTCTGGGGCCAACGTCCTGACTTTC
J: TRBJ1-1; V: TRBV5-6; D: .; size: .; CDR3: CASSLRGTEAFF; DNA: TGTGCCAGCAGCTTAAGAGGCACTGAAGCTTTCTTT
J: TRBJ2-3; V: TRBV7-6; D: .; size: .; CDR3: CASSRQALSTDTQYF; DNA: TGTGCCAGCAGCCGACAGGCGCTTAGCACAGATACGCAGTATTTT
J: TRBJ2-3; V: TRBV28; D: TRBD1; size: .; CDR3: CASSSGGRDTQYF; DNA: TGTGCCAGCAGCTCAGGGGGAAGGGATACGCAGTATTTT
J: TRBJ2-3; V: TRBV30; D: .; size: few; CDR3: CAARWGRSTDTQYF; DNA: TGTGCTGCTAGATGGGGGCGTAGCACAGATACGCAGTATTTT
J: TRBJ2-7; V: TRBV5-4; D: .; size: .; CDR3: CASSLPHNYEQYF; DNA: TGTGCCAGCAGCTTACCCCACAACTACGAGCAGTACTTC
J: TRBJ1-2; V: TRBV5-5; D: TRBD1; size: .; CDR3: CASSLYHTTTGNYGYTF; DNA: TGTGCCAGCAGCTTATACCACACAACGACAGGGAACTATGGCTACACCTTC
J: TRBJ1-1; V: TRBV28; D: .; size: .; CDR3: CASSFIVTEAFF; DNA: TGTGCCAGCAGTTTTATAGTCACTGAAGCTTTCTTT
J: TRBJ2-5; V: TRBV29-1; D: TRBD1; size: .; CDR3: CSVERGQQETQYF; DNA: TGCAGCGTTGAAAGGGGACAGCAAGAGACCCAGTACTTC
J: TRBJ1-2; V: TRBV18; D: .; size: .; CDR3: CASSPPSPGDGYTF; DNA: TGTGCCAGCTCACCACCCAGCCCGGGGGATGGCTACACCTTC
J: TRBJ2-5; V: TRBV11-2; D: TRBD2; size: .; CDR3: CASSLSPSGDWGTQYF; DNA: TGTGCCAGCAGCTTAAGTCCTAGCGGAGACTGGGGGACCCAGTACTTC
J: TRBJ2-3; V: TRBV11-1; D: TRBD2; size: .; CDR3: CASSLSGSGTDTQYF; DNA: TGTGCCAGCAGCTTAAGCGGGAGCGGCACAGATACGCAGTATTTT
J: TRBJ2-7; V: TRBV6-6; D: TRBD1; size: .; CDR3: CASSLGTGGREQYF; DNA: TGTGCCAGCAGTCTTGGGACAGGGGGCCGGGAGCAGTACTTC
J: TRBJ2-3; V: TRBV25-1; D: TRBD1; size: .; CDR3: CASSEYSLEGAGDTQYF; DNA: TGTGCCAGCAGTGAATATTCTCTTGAGGGGGCCGGGGATACGCAGTATTTT
J: TRBJ1-2; V: TRBV9; D: .; size: .; CDR3: CASSVAPGVHYGYTF; DNA: TGTGCCAGCAGCGTAGCACCGGGAGTACACTATGGCTACACCTTC
J: TRBJ2-3; V: TRBV14; D: .; size: .; CDR3: CASSQVSGITDTQYF; DNA: TGTGCCAGCAGCCAAGTTAGCGGAATCACAGATACGCAGTATTTT
J: TRBJ1-1; V: TRBV27; D: .; size: few; CDR3: CASSLYGYGLETEAFF; DNA: TGTGCCAGCAGTTTATACGGGTACGGGTTAGAGACTGAAGCTTTCTTT
J: TRBJ1-4; V: TRBV4-3; D: .; size: .; CDR3: CASSLNKGGLGEKLFF; DNA: TGCGCCAGCAGCCTAAACAAGGGGGGGCTTGGAGAAAAACTGTTTTTT
J: TRBJ2-1; V: TRBV2; D: TRBD1; size: .; CDR3: CASSYMTGAYNEQFF; DNA: TGTGCCAGCAGCTACATGACAGGGGCCTACAATGAGCAGTTCTTC
J: TRBJ1-2; V: TRBV19; D: TRBD1; size: .; CDR3: CASSVDRGPNYGYTF; DNA: TGTGCCAGTAGTGTGGACAGGGGGCCTAACTATGGCTACACCTTC
J: TRBJ2-5; V: TRBV29-1; D: .; size: .; CDR3: CSVAQRQETQYF; DNA: TGCAGCGTTGCTCAGCGGCAAGAGACCCAGTACTTC
J: TRBJ1-1; V: TRBV23-1; D: .; size: .; CDR3: CASSHPRYTEAFF; DNA: TGCGCCAGCAGTCACCCCAGATACACTGAAGCTTTCTTT
J: TRBJ1-1; V: TRBV19; D: .; size: .; CDR3: CASRNDRSFNTEAFF; DNA: TGTGCCAGTAGGAATGACAGGTCCTTCAACACTGAAGCTTTCTTT
J: TRBJ1-1; V: TRBV25-1; D: TRBD1; size: medium-sized; CDR3: CASSESPDRDYTEAFF; DNA: TGTGCCAGCAGTGAATCACCAGACAGGGACTACACTGAAGCTTTCTTT
J: TRBJ2-3; V: TRBV7-3; D: .; size: .; CDR3: CASSFSGPTDTQYF; DNA: TGTGCCAGCAGCTTTAGCGGTCCCACAGATACGCAGTATTTT
J: TRBJ2-1; V: TRBV6-5; D: TRBD1; size: once; CDR3: CASSSPGQGANEQFF; DNA: TGTGCCAGCAGTTCTCCGGGACAGGGTGCCAATGAGCAGTTCTTC
J: TRBJ2-1; V: TRBV6-5; D: .; size: .; CDR3: CASSYAGSRGDEQFF; DNA: TGTGCCAGCAGTTACGCCGGGTCACGGGGTGATGAGCAGTTCTTC
J: TRBJ2-7; V: TRBV7-9; D: .; size: .; CDR3: CASSLRGNSYEQYF; DNA: TGTGCCAGCAGCTTAAGGGGAAACTCCTACGAGCAGTACTTC
J: TRBJ2-2; V: TRBV7-9; D: TRBD2; size: .; CDR3: CASSSGAGVAGELFF; DNA: TGTGCCAGCAGCTCAGGAGCGGGAGTAGCCGGGGAGCTGTTTTTT
J: TRBJ2-1; V: TRBV5-8; D: .; size: .; CDR3: CASSSVPQGGQFF; DNA: TGTGCCAGCAGCTCGGTACCGCAGGGAGGGCAGTTCTTC
J: TRBJ1-4; V: TRBV5-1; D: TRBD1; size: .; CDR3: CASSPTGGFEKLFF; DNA: TGCGCCAGCAGCCCGACAGGGGGTTTTGAAAAACTGTTTTTT